Listed here are 11 T cell receptor beta chains from one sample, sequenced in a study of blood T cell repertoires in COVID-19. The table came from immunoSEQ multiplex PCR; TCRdb's copy has only in-frame clones and leaves some out. The sample lists some 200,000 clones, 85% seen once, with roughly 2.6% in the top ten. The specimen was peripheral blood. Receptor source: a man aged 50 to 60 who had recovered from COVID-19.

Only a few counts were recorded for this clone. The J gene is TRBJ1-5, the V gene TRBV10-2; 7 nucleotides align to TRBD1. CDR1 is WSHSY, CDR2 SAAADI, per germline. V gave up 4 bases and J gave up 5 bases; unmatched junction bases: 8. CDR3 size: 15 residues. Here the CDR3 reads CASSASDRVDQPQHF. DNA of the CDR3: TGCGCCAGCAGTGCATCTGACAGGGTGGATCAGCCCCAGCATTTT.

The gene calls are TRBV5-4 and TRBJ2-3; 12 bases fit TRBD2. Germline trimming cut 4 bases from V and 1 base from J; bases unmatched to any gene: 10. CDR1 is SGHNT and CDR2 is YYREEE in the germline V gene (reference sequence). This CDR3 contains 18 residues. CDR3 sequence reads: CASSLKTSGRRGTDTQYF. The CDR3, as DNA: TGTGCCAGCAGCCTGAAGACTAGCGGGAGAAGGGGCACAGATACGCAGTATTTT.

The V gene is TRBV6-5, the J gene TRBJ1-4; D call uncertain. V gave up 6 bases and J gave up 2 bases, with 7 bases separating them. The CDR3 sequence is 13 residues long. Germline assignment: CDR1 MNHEY and CDR2 SVGAGI. The CDR3 reads CASRLLTNEKLFF. For the CDR3, the DNA is TGTGCCAGCAGACTACTGACTAATGAAAAACTGTTTTTT.

This clone was observed once. This chain connects TRBV10-3 to TRBJ2-6, with 15 bases lining up with TRBD2. Germline lookup yields CDR1 ENHRY and CDR2 SYGVKD. Trimming at V came to 6 bases and at J to 2 bases, leaving 5 bases not matched to a gene. The CDR3 covers 18 residues. This CDR3 reads CAIRGTSGRIPGANVLTF. The CDR3 nucleotides read TGTGCCATCAGGGGGACTAGCGGGAGGATCCCTGGGGCCAACGTCCTGACTTTC.

A remark on this clone: A read error may account for a junction end that differs from germline. V and J are TRBV7-2 and TRBJ1-4, with D unresolved. CDR1 and CDR2 (germline): SGHTA, FQGNSA. This CDR3 spans 15 amino acids. The CDR3 loop is CASSLAGGSNEKLFF. The CDR3 coding sequence is TGTGCCAGCAGCCTAGCCGGAGGATCTAATGAAAAACTGTTTTTT.

The rearrangement uses TRBV5-1 and TRBJ1-2, with D possibly TRBD1 on 6 matching bases. CDR1 is SGHRS and CDR2 is YFSETQ in the germline V gene. The CDR3 covers 15 residues. Trimming pared 4 bases from V and 1 base from J, leaving 14 bases between. The CDR3 DNA sequence: TGCGCCAGCAGCCGTGGACAGCGACATAACTATGGCTACACCTTC. This encodes CASSRGQRHNYGYTF. Full variable domain (missing parts from reference TRBV5-1 and TRBJ1-2): KAGVTQTPRYLIKTRGQQVTLSCSPISGHRSVSWYQQTPGQGLQFLFEYFSETQRNKGNFPGRFSGRQFSNSRSEMNVSTLELGDSALYLCASSRGQRHNYGYTFGSGTRLTVV.

J is TRBJ2-1 and V is TRBV11-2; 14 nucleotides match TRBD2. The CDR3 is 15 residues long. The ends lost 5 bases at V and 9 bases at J; junction bases unmatched: 6. CDR1 is SGHAT, CDR2 FQNNGV, per germline. The CDR3 sequence is CASSTGLAGGSEQFF. CDR3 nucleotides: TGTGCCAGCAGCACCGGACTAGCGGGAGGTAGTGAGCAGTTCTTC.

The genes are TRBV27 and TRBJ2-2; TRBD2 aligns across 9 bases. The CDR3 is 15 residues long. CDR1 and CDR2 from the germline V gene are MNHEY and SMNVEV (reference sequence). After removal of 3 bases from V and 1 base from J, the junction contained 0 bases not matched to a gene. DNA of the CDR3: TGTGCCAGCAGTTTGCGGGGGGGGAACACCGGGGAGCTGTTTTTT. Protein product: CASSLRGGNTGELFF.

The rearrangement uses TRBV29-1 and TRBJ2-3; 9 bases agree with TRBD2. The CDR3 length is 13 residues. Germline V gene data show CDR1 as SQVTM and CDR2 as ANQGSEA. Trimming cost V 3 bases and J 4 bases; bases outside gene matches: 2. The CDR3 sequence is CSVDSGSADTQYF. CDR3 nucleotide sequence: TGCAGCGTTGATAGCGGGAGCGCAGATACGCAGTATTTT.

The chain couples TRBV11-1 to TRBJ2-7, with 8 bases lining up with TRBD2. The CDR3 length is 16 residues. Per the germline V gene, CDR1 is SGHAT and CDR2 is FQDESV (reference sequence). J was trimmed by 3 bases and V by 6 bases; bases with no gene match: 13. CDR3 nucleotides: TGTGCCAGCAGTTCCCGGACCGGACTAGCAGACTACGAGCAGTACTTC. Its protein is CASSSRTGLADYEQYF.

The rearrangement links TRBV13 to TRBJ2-7; possible D gene TRBD2, 7 bases. The CDR3 extends over 12 amino acids. Trimming cost V 4 bases and J 9 bases, with 13 bases left between them. Looked up from germline, CDR1 is PRHDT and CDR2 is FYEKMQ (reference sequence). CDR3 protein: CASSSGGRGQYF. The CDR3 nucleotides are TGTGCCAGCAGCTCCGGGGGGCGGGGGCAGTACTTC. Filled out from reference TRBV13 and TRBJ2-7, the complete variable domain reads AAGVIQSPRHLIKEKRETATLKCYPIPRHDTVYWYQQGPGQDPQFLISFYEKMQSDKGSIPDRFSAQQFSDYHSELNMSSLELGDSALYFCASSSGGRGQYFGPGTRLTVT.